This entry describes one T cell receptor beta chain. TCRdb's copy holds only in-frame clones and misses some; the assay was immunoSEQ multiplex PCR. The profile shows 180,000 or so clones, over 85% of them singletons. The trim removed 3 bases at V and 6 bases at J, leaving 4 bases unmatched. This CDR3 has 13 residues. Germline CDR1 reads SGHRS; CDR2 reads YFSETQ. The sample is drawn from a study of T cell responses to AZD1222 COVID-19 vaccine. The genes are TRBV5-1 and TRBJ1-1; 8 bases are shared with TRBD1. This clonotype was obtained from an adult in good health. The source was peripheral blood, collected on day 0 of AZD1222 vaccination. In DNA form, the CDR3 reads TGCGCCAGCAGCTCAGGGGGCTCAGCTGAAGCTTTCTTT. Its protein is CASSSGGSAEAFF.